Presented here are 22 T cell receptor beta chains from one specimen sequenced in a study of T cell clones after liver transplantation (dated by TCRdb to the late 2010s). Library preparation was by the immunoSEQ multiplex PCR assay. In TCRdb, the immuneACCESS table is reduced to in-frame sequences with V and J assigned. These tables do not hold every clone; where another copy was compared, an unresolved V gene accounts for under half, and the others remain unexplained. This sample holds roughly 53,000 clones; roughly 71% were observed only once. The ten largest clones add up to roughly a tenth of the sample. The sample here was CD4+ T cells from blood, taken at the 22-month timepoint. The receptors derive from a human patient who received a liver transplant. After transplantation, some T cells may belong to the graft donor instead of the recipient.

The chain uses TRBV5-1 and TRBJ1-1, with 8 positions matching TRBD1. The CDR3 sequence is 15 residues long. V was pared by 1 base and J by 1 base, with 3 bases of the junction left unmatched. CDR1 and CDR2 (germline): SGHRS, YFSETQ. The CDR3 sequence: CASSLTGTGNTEAFF. CDR3 in DNA: TGCGCCAGCAGCTTGACCGGGACAGGGAACACTGAAGCTTTCTTT.

This chain uses TRBV5-1 with TRBJ2-3, with TRBD1 as a possible D gene (5 bases). Germline V gene data show CDR1 as SGHRS and CDR2 as YFSETQ. V was clipped by 4 bases and J by 6 bases, with 15 bases between them. The CDR3 is 14 residues long. CDR3 loop: CASSGQGGIDTQYF. For the CDR3, the DNA is TGCGCCAGCAGCGGGCAGGGTGGTATCGATACGCAGTATTTT.

This chain joins TRBV29-1 and TRBJ1-2, with TRBD1 as a possible D gene (5 bases). Trimming took off 0 bases at V and 8 bases at J, with 7 bases between the two ends. Germline assignment: CDR1 SQVTM and CDR2 ANQGSEA. The CDR3 is 11 amino acids. The CDR3: CSVEDSGGYTF. The CDR3 DNA reads as TGCAGCGTTGAAGATTCAGGGGGCTACACCTTC.

In its sample, this clone ranks as medium-sized (0.01 to 0.1%). The gene calls are TRBV27 and TRBJ2-6; a weak D match, TRBD1 (6 bases). Trimming stripped 5 bases from V and 4 bases from J, with 9 bases between. This CDR3 comprises 14 residues. The germline V gene encodes CDR1 MNHEY and CDR2 SMNVEV (reference sequence). The CDR3 nucleotides read TGTGCCAGCAGTAGACAGGCCGGGGCCAACGTCCTGACTTTC. Protein: CASSRQAGANVLTF.

The J gene is TRBJ2-3, the V gene TRBV7-9; the D gene is possibly TRBD2 (5 bases). The germline CDR1 and CDR2 sequences are SEHNR and FQNEAQ (reference sequence). The CDR3 contains 12 residues. The V gene lost 4 bases and the J gene lost 6 bases, with 8 bases spanning the gap. The CDR3 protein is CASSSGEDTQYF. The CDR3 DNA reads as TGTGCCAGCAGCTCCGGGGAGGATACGCAGTATTTT.

This clone was found a few times. The chain carries TRBV7-7 and TRBJ2-1, with TRBD2 identical over 10 bases. CDR3 length equals 15 residues. CDR1 and CDR2 from the germline V gene are SSHAT and FNYEAQ (reference sequence). The trim removed 2 bases at V and 7 bases at J, leaving 5 bases unmatched. The CDR3 bases are TGTGCCAGCAGCTTAAGCGGGGGGGGTAAAAATGAGCAGTTCTTC. It codes for CASSLSGGGKNEQFF. Full variable domain (remainder filled in from reference TRBV7-7 and TRBJ2-1): GAGVSQSPRYKVTKRGQDVTLRCDPISSHATLYWYQQALGQGPEFLTYFNYEAQPDKSGLPSDRFSAERPEGSISTLTIQRTEQRDSAMYRCASSLSGGGKNEQFFGPGTRLTVL.

The V gene is TRBV11-3, the J gene TRBJ2-1; D remains unclear. Trimming left V 1 base short and J 2 bases short, with 9 bases between. CDR1 SGHNT and CDR2 YENEEA come from the germline V gene. This CDR3 is built from 15 residues. The CDR3: CASSLGALTYNEQFF. CDR3 DNA sequence: TGTGCCAGCAGCTTAGGGGCCTTGACCTACAATGAGCAGTTCTTC. Full variable domain (missing parts from reference TRBV11-3 and TRBJ2-1): EAGVVQSPRYKIIEKKQPVAFWCNPISGHNTLYWYLQNLGQGPELLIRYENEEAVDDSQLPKDRFSAERLKGVDSTLKIQPAELGDSAVYLCASSLGALTYNEQFFGPGTRLTVL.

This clone was observed many times. The V and J genes are TRBV7-9 and TRBJ2-3; D might be TRBD1 (6 bases). Germline V CDR1 and CDR2: SEHNR, FQNEAQ (reference sequence). There are 15 residues in the CDR3. The germline V and J ends were trimmed by 3 bases and 3 bases, with 13 bases remaining between them. This CDR3 reads CASSFHQGLTDTQYF. The CDR3 coding sequence is TGTGCCAGCAGCTTCCACCAGGGGCTAACAGATACGCAGTATTTT.

The chain carries TRBV4-2 and TRBJ2-7; 8 bases match TRBD1. CDR3 length equals 16 residues. Germline CDR1 is LGHNA and CDR2 is YNFKEQ. The J segment lost 7 bases and the V segment lost 5 bases, leaving 16 bases of the junction unmatched. CDR3 residues: CASSTDGARGHREQYF. Written as DNA, the CDR3 is TGTGCCAGCAGCACAGACGGGGCCAGGGGGCACAGGGAGCAGTACTTC.

The CDR3 spells CASSTGNNEQFF. The CDR3 DNA follows: TGTGCCAGCAGCACCGGGAACAATGAGCAGTTCTTC. The chain employs TRBV9 and TRBJ2-1; tentatively, D is TRBD2 (5 bases). The CDR3 loop spans 12 amino acids. Deletions cut 4 bases from V and 5 bases from J, with 7 bases between. Looked up from germline, CDR1 is SGDLS and CDR2 is YYNGEE.

The J gene is TRBJ1-2, the V gene TRBV30; D is possibly TRBD1 (5 bases). This CDR3 contains 15 residues. The V end lost 1 base, the J end lost 4 bases, and 16 bases lay between the germline ends. The V gene's germline CDR1 is GTSNPN and CDR2 SVGIG (reference sequence). The CDR3 loop is CAWSAAGGNSYGYTF. The CDR3 DNA reads TGTGCCTGGAGTGCAGCGGGGGGAAACAGCTATGGCTACACCTTC.

V usage is TRBV28 and J usage is TRBJ1-6; TRBD1 aligns across 7 bases. CDR3 size: 14 residues. Per the germline V gene, CDR1 is MDHEN and CDR2 is SYDVKM. J lost 9 bases, V lost 8 bases, and 10 bases had no gene match. The CDR3, as DNA: TGTGCCAGCGAGGGTGACAGGGCCAGTTCACCCCTCCACTTT. Protein: CASEGDRASSPLHF.

This chain links TRBV11-1 with TRBJ2-1; 11 nucleotides line up with TRBD1. The CDR3 spans 17 residues. Germline lookup yields CDR1 SGHAT and CDR2 FQDESV (reference sequence). V shed 4 bases and J 8 bases; nucleotides not matched to a gene: 13. The CDR3 nucleotides read TGTGCCAGCAGCTCAGTGCGGACAGGGGGCTTGAGCCATGAGCAGTTCTTC. This gives the protein CASSSVRTGGLSHEQFF.

This clone was observed at least ten times. V usage is TRBV6-1 and J usage is TRBJ1-3; D not certain. Trimming stripped 0 bases from V and 7 bases from J, with 16 bases between. Looked up from germline, CDR1 is MNHNS and CDR2 is SASEGT. CDR3 length: 16 amino acids. The CDR3 nucleotides are TGTGCCAGCAGTGAAGCCCCGGCCGGGGAGAGGAACACCATATATTTT. This translates into CASSEAPAGERNTIYF.

The CDR3 DNA is TGTGCCAGCACCTTCCGGTTCTCTGGGGCCAACGTCCTGACTTTC. Amino acids: CASTFRFSGANVLTF. This rearrangement joins TRBV4-2 to TRBJ2-6, with no clear D. Between the trimmed V and J ends, which lost 7 bases and 0 bases, there was a span of 10 bases. The CDR3 has 15 amino acids. The germline V gene has CDR1 LGHNA and CDR2 YNFKEQ.

This clone came up a few times. The rearrangement uses TRBV19 and TRBJ2-7, with 8 bases matching TRBD1. J gave up 7 bases and V 5 bases, and 16 bases lay outside the gene matches. Germline V gene sequence: CDR1 LNHDA, CDR2 SQIVND (reference sequence). There are 16 residues in the CDR3. The CDR3 reads CASSSRSAGGRGEQYF. The CDR3 DNA is TGTGCCAGTAGTTCCCGCTCGGCAGGGGGCCGTGGGGAGCAGTACTTC.

Ten or more counts support this clone. This sequence joins TRBV5-4 and TRBJ2-3; 8 bases map to TRBD2. The CDR3 is 14 residues long. Per the germline V gene, CDR1 is SGHNT and CDR2 is YYREEE (reference sequence). The V segment lost 4 bases and the J segment 2 bases; nucleotides outside the gene matches: 3. CDR3 amino acids: CASSLGGATDTQYF. The CDR3, as DNA: TGTGCCAGCAGCCTCGGGGGGGCCACAGATACGCAGTATTTT.

Note on this clone: This sample also contains other DNA sequences that code for the same CDR3. J is TRBJ2-7 and V is TRBV5-4; 8 bases agree with TRBD1. After removal of 5 bases from V and 4 bases from J, the junction contained 8 bases not matched to a gene. Germline V gives CDR1 SGHNT, CDR2 YYREEE (reference sequence). The CDR3 has 14 amino acids. CDR3 sequence (DNA): TGTGCCAGCAGTTCTGGACAGGGTCAGTACGAGCAGTACTTC. As protein: CASSSGQGQYEQYF. Full variable domain (rest looked up from reference TRBV5-4 and TRBJ2-7): ETGVTQSPTHLIKTRGQQVTLRCSSQSGHNTVSWYQQALGQGPQFIFQYYREEENGRGNFPPRFSGLQFPNYSSELNVNALELDDSALYLCASSSGQGQYEQYFGPGTRLTVT.

The rearrangement uses TRBV7-7 and TRBJ2-1; no definite D call. The germline V and J ends were trimmed by 0 bases and 7 bases, with 16 bases remaining between them. The CDR3 loop spans 16 amino acids. Germline assignment: CDR1 SSHAT and CDR2 FNYEAQ (reference sequence). The CDR3 region has the DNA TGTGCCAGCAGCTTAGCGCTATCCCTTGGAAGGAATGAGCAGTTCTTC. This codes for CASSLALSLGRNEQFF.

The J gene is TRBJ1-6, the V gene TRBV28, with TRBD1 identical over 9 bases. Unmatched junction bases numbered 9, after V lost 6 bases and J lost 9 bases. Germline CDR1 MDHEN, CDR2 SYDVKM. CDR3 size: 15 residues. The CDR3 DNA is TGTGCCAGCAGCACTCCGGGACAGGGCACTTCACCCCTCCACTTT. It encodes CASSTPGQGTSPLHF.

The chain joins TRBV10-3 to TRBJ1-5; a possible D gene is TRBD1 (6 bases). With 11 bases removed from V and 5 bases from J, the gap between germline ends came to 16 bases. The germline gives CDR1 ENHRY, CDR2 SYGVKD. The CDR3 is 13 amino acids. The CDR3 loop reads CAAAYREYQPQHF. The CDR3, as DNA: TGTGCCGCCGCTTACAGGGAATATCAGCCCCAGCATTTT.

This clone was counted once. This sequence joins TRBV2 and TRBJ1-6, with 8 bases identical to TRBD1. Per germline, CDR1 SNHLY and CDR2 FYNNEI. V lost 3 bases to trimming and J lost 5 bases; unmatched junction nucleotides: 3. The CDR3 runs 15 residues. CDR3: CASSEQGANNSPLHF. The CDR3 region has the DNA TGTGCCAGCAGTGAGCAGGGGGCCAATAATTCACCCCTCCACTTT.